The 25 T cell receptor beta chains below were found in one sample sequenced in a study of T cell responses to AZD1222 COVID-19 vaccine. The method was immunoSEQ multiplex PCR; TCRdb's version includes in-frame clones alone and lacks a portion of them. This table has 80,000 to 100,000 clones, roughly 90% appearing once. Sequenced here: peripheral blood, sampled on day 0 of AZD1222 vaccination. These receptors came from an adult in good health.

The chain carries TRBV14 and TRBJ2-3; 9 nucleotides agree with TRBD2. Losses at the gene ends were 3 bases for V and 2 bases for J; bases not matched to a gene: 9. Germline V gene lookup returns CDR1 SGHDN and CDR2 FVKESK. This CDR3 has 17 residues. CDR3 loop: CASSHERLAALTDTQYF. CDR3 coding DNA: TGTGCCAGCAGCCACGAACGACTAGCGGCCCTCACAGATACGCAGTATTTT.

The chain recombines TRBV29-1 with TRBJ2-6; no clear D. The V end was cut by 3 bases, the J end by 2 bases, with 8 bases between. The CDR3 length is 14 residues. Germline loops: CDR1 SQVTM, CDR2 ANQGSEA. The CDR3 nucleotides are TGCAGCGTTGACCCCGCCCCTGGGGCCAACGTCCTGACTTTC. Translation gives CSVDPAPGANVLTF. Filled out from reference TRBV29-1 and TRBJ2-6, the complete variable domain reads SAVISQKPSRDICQRGTSLTIQCQVDSQVTMMFWYRQQPGQSLTLIATANQGSEATYESGFVIDKFPISRPNLTFSTLTVSNMSPEDSSIYLCSVDPAPGANVLTFGAGSRLTVL.

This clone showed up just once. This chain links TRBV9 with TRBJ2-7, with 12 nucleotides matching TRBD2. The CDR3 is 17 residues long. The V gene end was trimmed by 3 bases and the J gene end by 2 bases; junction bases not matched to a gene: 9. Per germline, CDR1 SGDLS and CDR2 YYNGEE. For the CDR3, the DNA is TGTGCCAGCAGCGCATCGACCGGACTAGCGGGGACCTACGAGCAGTACTTC. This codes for CASSASTGLAGTYEQYF.

The CDR3 is CASSHRTSGRIDEQFF. The CDR3 region has the DNA TGTGCCAGCAGCCACAGGACTAGCGGGAGGATCGATGAGCAGTTCTTC. V gene TRBV9 combines with J gene TRBJ2-1; 14 nucleotides line up with TRBD2. Germline values: CDR1 SGDLS, CDR2 YYNGEE. The length of the CDR3 is 16 residues. The V segment lost 4 bases and the J segment 8 bases; nucleotides outside the gene matches: 8.

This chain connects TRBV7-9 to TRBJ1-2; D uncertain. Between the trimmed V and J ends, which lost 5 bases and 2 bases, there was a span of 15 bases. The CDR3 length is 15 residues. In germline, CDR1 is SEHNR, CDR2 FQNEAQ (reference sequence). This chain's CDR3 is CASSNTPGSNYGYTF. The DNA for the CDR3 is TGTGCCAGCAGCAATACCCCGGGTTCCAACTATGGCTACACCTTC.

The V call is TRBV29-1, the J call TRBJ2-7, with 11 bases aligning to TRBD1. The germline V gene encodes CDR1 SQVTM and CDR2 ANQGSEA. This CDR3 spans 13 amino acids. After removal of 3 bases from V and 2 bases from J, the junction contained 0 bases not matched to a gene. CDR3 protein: CSVEGQGAYEQYF. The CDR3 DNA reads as TGCAGCGTTGAGGGACAGGGGGCCTACGAGCAGTACTTC.

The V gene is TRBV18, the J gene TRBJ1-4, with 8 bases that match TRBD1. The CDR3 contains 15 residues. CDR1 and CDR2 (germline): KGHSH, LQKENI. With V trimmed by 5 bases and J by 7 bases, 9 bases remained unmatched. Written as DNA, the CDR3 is TGTGCCAGCTCAAAGGTACAGGGGGTCGTTGAAAAACTGTTTTTT. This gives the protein CASSKVQGVVEKLFF.

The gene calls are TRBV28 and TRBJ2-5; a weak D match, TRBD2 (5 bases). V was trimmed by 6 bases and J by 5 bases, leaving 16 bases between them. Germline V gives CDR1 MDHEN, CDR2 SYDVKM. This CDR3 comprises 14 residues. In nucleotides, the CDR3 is TGTGCCAGCAGAGATAGCGTCAGTGGGGAGACCCAGTACTTC. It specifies CASRDSVSGETQYF.

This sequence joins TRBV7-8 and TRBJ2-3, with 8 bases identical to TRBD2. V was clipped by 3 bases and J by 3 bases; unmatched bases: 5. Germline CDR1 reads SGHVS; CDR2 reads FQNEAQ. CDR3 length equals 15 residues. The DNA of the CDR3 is TGTGCCAGCAGCTTCAGCGGGAGTGTGACAGATACGCAGTATTTT. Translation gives CASSFSGSVTDTQYF.

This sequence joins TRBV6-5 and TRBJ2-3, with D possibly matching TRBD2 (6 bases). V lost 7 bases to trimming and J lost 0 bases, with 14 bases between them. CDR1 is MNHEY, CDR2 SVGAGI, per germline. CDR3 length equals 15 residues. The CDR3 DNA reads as TGTGCCAGCACCAACCCGGGACTTAGCACAGATACGCAGTATTTT. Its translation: CASTNPGLSTDTQYF.

Here the CDR3 DNA reads TGTGCCAGCAGCCAAGATTTAGCGGGCAACTCCTACAATGAGCAGTTCTTC. Amino acids: CASSQDLAGNSYNEQFF. V and J are TRBV4-2 and TRBJ2-1; TRBD2 aligns across 7 bases. This CDR3 is 17 amino acids long. V was pared by 0 bases and J by 0 bases, with 5 bases of the junction left unmatched. Looked up from germline, CDR1 is LGHNA and CDR2 is YNFKEQ.

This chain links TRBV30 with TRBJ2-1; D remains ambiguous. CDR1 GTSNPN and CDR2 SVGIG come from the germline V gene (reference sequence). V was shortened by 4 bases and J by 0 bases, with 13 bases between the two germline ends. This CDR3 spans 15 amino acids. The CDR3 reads CAWIGWLSSYNEQFF. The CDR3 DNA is TGTGCCTGGATTGGTTGGCTAAGCTCCTACAATGAGCAGTTCTTC.

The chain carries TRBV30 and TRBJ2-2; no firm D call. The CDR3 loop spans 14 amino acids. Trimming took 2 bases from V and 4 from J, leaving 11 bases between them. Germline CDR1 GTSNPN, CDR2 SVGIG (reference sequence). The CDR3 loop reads CAWSRLGSTGELFF. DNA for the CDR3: TGTGCCTGGAGTCGGTTAGGGTCCACCGGGGAGCTGTTTTTT.

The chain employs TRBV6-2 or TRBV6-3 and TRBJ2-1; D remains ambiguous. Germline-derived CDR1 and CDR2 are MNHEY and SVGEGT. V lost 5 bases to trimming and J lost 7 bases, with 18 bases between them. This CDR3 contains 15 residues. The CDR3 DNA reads TGTGCCAGCAGTACCAAATCGGTAGGAATGAATGAGCAGTTCTTC. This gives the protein CASSTKSVGMNEQFF.

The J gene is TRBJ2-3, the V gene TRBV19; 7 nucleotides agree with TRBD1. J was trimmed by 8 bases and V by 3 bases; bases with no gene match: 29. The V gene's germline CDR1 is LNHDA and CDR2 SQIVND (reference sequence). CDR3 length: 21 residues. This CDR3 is CASSITGVRTSGPRSIGTQYF. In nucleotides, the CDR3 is TGTGCCAGTAGTATCACAGGGGTGCGTACTTCGGGGCCAAGGTCGATTGGTACGCAGTATTTT.

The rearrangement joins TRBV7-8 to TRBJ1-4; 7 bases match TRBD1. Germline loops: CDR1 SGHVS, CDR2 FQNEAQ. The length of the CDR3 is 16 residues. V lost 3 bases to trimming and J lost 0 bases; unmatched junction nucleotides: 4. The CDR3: CASSFRTGSTNEKLFF. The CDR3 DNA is TGTGCCAGCAGCTTCAGGACAGGCTCAACTAATGAAAAACTGTTTTTT.

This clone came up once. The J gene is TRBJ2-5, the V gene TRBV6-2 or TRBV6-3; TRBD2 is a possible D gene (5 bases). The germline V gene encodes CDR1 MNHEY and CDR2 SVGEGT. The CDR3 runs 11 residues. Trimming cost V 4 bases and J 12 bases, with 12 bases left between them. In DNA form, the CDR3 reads TGTGCCAGCAGTTCTAGCCGGGCCGAGTACTTC. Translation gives CASSSSRAEYF.

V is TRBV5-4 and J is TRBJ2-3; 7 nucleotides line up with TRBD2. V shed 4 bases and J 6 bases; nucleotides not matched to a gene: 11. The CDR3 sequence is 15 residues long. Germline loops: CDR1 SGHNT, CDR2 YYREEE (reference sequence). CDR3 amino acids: CASSHWGGKGDTQYF. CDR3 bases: TGTGCCAGCAGCCACTGGGGGGGGAAGGGGGATACGCAGTATTTT.

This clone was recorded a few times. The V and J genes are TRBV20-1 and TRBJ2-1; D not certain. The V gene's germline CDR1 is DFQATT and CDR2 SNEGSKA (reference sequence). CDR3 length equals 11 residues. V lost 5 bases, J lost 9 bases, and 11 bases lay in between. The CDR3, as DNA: TGCAGTGCTCCCTTATTCACTGAGCAGTTCTTC. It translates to CSAPLFTEQFF.

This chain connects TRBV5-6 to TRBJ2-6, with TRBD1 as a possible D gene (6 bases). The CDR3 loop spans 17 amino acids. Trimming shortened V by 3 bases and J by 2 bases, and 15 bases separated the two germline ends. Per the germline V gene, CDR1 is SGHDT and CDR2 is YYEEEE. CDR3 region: CASSSQGHGAGANVLTF. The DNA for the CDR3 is TGTGCCAGCAGCTCCCAGGGACATGGAGCTGGGGCCAACGTCCTGACTTTC.

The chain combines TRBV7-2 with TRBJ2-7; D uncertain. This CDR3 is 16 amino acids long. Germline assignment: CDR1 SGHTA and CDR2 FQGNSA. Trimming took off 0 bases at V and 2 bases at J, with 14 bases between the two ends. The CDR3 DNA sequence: TGTGCCAGCAGCTTAGCGCTCCTCTCGACGGCCTACGAGCAGTACTTC. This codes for CASSLALLSTAYEQYF.

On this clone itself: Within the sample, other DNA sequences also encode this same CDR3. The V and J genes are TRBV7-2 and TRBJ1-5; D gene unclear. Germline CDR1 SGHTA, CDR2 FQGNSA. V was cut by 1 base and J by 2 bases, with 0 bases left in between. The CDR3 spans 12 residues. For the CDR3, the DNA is TGTGCCAGCAGCTTAGGCAATCAGCCCCAGCATTTT. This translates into CASSLGNQPQHF.

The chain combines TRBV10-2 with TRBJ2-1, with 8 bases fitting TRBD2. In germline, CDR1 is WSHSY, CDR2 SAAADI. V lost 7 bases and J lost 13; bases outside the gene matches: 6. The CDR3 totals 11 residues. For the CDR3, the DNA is TGCGCCAGCATGGTAGCGGGAAATCAGTTCTTC. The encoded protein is CASMVAGNQFF.

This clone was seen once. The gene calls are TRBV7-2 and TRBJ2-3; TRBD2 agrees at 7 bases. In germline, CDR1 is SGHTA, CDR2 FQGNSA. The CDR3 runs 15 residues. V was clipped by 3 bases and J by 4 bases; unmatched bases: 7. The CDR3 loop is CASSLGRAVADTQYF. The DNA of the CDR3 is TGTGCCAGCAGCTTGGGGAGGGCCGTTGCAGATACGCAGTATTTT. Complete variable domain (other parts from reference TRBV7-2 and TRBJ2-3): GAGVSQSPSNKVTEKGKDVELRCDPISGHTALYWYRQSLGQGLEFLIYFQGNSAPDKSGLPSDRFSAERTGGSVSTLTIQRTQQEDSAVYLCASSLGRAVADTQYFGPGTRLTVL.

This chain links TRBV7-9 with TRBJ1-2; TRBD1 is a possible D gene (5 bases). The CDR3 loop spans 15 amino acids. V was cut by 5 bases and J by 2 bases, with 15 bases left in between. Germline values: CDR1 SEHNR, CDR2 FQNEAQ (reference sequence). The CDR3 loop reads CASSTGVRGNYGYTF. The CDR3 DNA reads TGTGCCAGCAGCACCGGTGTTAGGGGAAACTATGGCTACACCTTC.